This is a list of T cell receptor beta chains from one sample in a study of blood T cell repertoires in COVID-19. Produced via immunoSEQ multiplex PCR; TCRdb's table is partial and in-frame only. The table lists some 200,000 clones, roughly 90% of them singletons. Sequencing input: PBMCs or T cells enriched from blood (not recorded which). These receptors all stem from a woman younger than 30 who had recovered from COVID-19. Each CDR3 is given with its conserved first and last residue. The order of the fields is J gene, D gene, clone size, V gene, CDR3 DNA, CDR3 protein. D genes are given only for firm matches. Not every row has a clone size; where given, it reads once, few, many or a size class.

TRBJ1-2 | - | few | TRBV7-9 | TGTGCCAGCAGCTTAGAGGGGGGGGGCCCCTATGGCTACACCTTC | CASSLEGGGPYGYTF
TRBJ2-7 | TRBD2 | - | TRBV10-2 | TGCGCCAGCAGGCTAAATAGCGGGTGGGACTACGAGCAGTACTTC | CASRLNSGWDYEQYF
TRBJ1-5 | TRBD1 | - | TRBV2 | TGTGCCAGCAGTCTCCGGGACAGGGGACAGCCCCAGCATTTT | CASSLRDRGQPQHF
TRBJ1-2 | TRBD1 | - | TRBV5-8 | TGTGCCAGCAGCAGCGGACAGGGGTGGAACTATGGCTACACCTTC | CASSSGQGWNYGYTF
TRBJ1-4 | - | - | TRBV5-1 | TGCGCCAGCGGGGCCGGAGGGACTAATGAAAAACTGTTTTTT | CASGAGGTNEKLFF
TRBJ1-6 | - | - | TRBV28 | TGTGCCAGCGGAGAGAGAGTACCCCTCCACTTT | CASGERVPLHF
TRBJ2-2 | - | - | TRBV7-7 | TGTGCCAGCAGCCCACAGGGTGGGAACACCGGGGAGCTGTTTTTT | CASSPQGGNTGELFF
TRBJ2-5 | - | - | TRBV2 | TGTGCCAGCAGTGATTGGGGCATCCGAGAGACCCAGTACTTC | CASSDWGIRETQYF
TRBJ2-7 | - | - | TRBV2 | TGTGCCAGCAGTGGGAGCTACGAGCAGTACTTC | CASSGSYEQYF
TRBJ1-6 | - | - | TRBV9 | TGTGCCAGCAGCGTAGGTTTAGGCGGCTATAATTCACCCCTCCACTTT | CASSVGLGGYNSPLHF
TRBJ1-1 | - | - | TRBV6-5 | TGTGCCAGCAGGAACGACAGAAACGAAGCTTTCTTT | CASRNDRNEAFF
TRBJ2-3 | - | - | TRBV27 | TGTGCCAGCAGTTTAAATGTAGCAGATACGCAGTATTTT | CASSLNVADTQYF
TRBJ2-1 | - | - | TRBV5-1 | TGCGCCAGCAGCTTGGCCCCGGGAACAACATACAATGAGCAGTTCTTC | CASSLAPGTTYNEQFF
TRBJ1-5 | - | - | TRBV5-1 | TGCGCCAGCAGCTTGGAAGGACAGTTTGGTCAGCCCCAGCATTTT | CASSLEGQFGQPQHF